The 5 T cell receptor beta chains presented below share a single source sample, sequenced in a study of CXCR3-negative and CXCR3-positive naive CD8 T cells. Findings of the study overall: TRB CDR3s of CXCR3-positive naive cells were more hydrophobic than those of CXCR3-negative naive cells.

In preparing the TRB cDNA libraries, 5' RACE with UMI labels was used. One entry per CDR3 protein, without DNA, is what TCRdb gives after re-calling the 5' RACE reads. Its table records about 120,000 distinct CDR3 sequences. No antigen has been identified for these receptors. Sequencing was done on a sample of naive CXCR3+ CD8+ T cells from blood. Documented subset: CD45RO-CCR7+CD27+CD95- naive CD8+ T cells expressing CXCR3 (TNR3+). The receptors stem from a human donor in good health. Some clones in this sample may be carry-over from other donors' samples.

The V gene is TRBV2, the J gene TRBJ1-5. This CDR3 has 14 residues. Germline CDR1 and CDR2: SNHLY and FYNNEI. Here the CDR3 reads CASSGGRTNQPQHF.

The chain has TRBV6-5 and TRBJ2-1; TCRdb's D gene call, TRBD2, goes unchecked for lack of DNA. The CDR3 spans 20 residues. Per germline, CDR1 MNHEY and CDR2 SVGAGI. CDR3 residues: CASSPPYGVAGEVSYNEQFF.

This chain joins TRBV29-1 and TRBJ1-2; there is no DNA to check the TCRdb D call of TRBD1. CDR3 length equals 15 residues. Germline lookup yields CDR1 SQVTM and CDR2 ANQGSEA. CDR3 amino acids: CSVEKLLTGVYGYTF.

The V call is TRBV28, the J call TRBJ1-6; the D call from TCRdb, TRBD1, cannot be confirmed without DNA. There are 16 residues in the CDR3. Germline V gene data show CDR1 as MDHEN and CDR2 as SYDVKM. The CDR3 reads CASSSSRDFYNSPLHF.

V is TRBV10-3 and J is TRBJ2-7; TCRdb calls TRBD2, which cannot be checked without DNA. The germline V gene has CDR1 ENHRY and CDR2 SYGVKD. The CDR3 has 15 amino acids. The CDR3 loop is CAIRPPGLPSYEQYF.